The rows below give T cell receptor beta chains drawn from one sample of a study of siplizumab effects on memory and regulatory T cells. Clones were read by immunoSEQ multiplex PCR, and TCRdb kept only the in-frame ones, dropping some. Of about 100,000 clones in the sample, 80% to 95% are singletons; the top ten hold around 1.1%. The specimen was CD4+ T cells sorted from blood. The receptors were gathered from a human donor in good health. Both conserved end residues are part of each CDR3. The D gene is left open where the match is weak. Size is stated for part of the rows, as once, few or many counts, or as a class when the clone is expanded.

v_call,j_call,d_call,clone_size,cdr3_aa,cdr3_nt
TRBV5-1,TRBJ2-5,.,.,CASSEGTEETQYF,TGCGCCAGCAGCGAAGGGACGGAAGAGACCCAGTACTTC
TRBV9,TRBJ2-3,.,.,CASSVRPDTDTQYF,TGTGCCAGCAGCGTCCGACCAGACACAGATACGCAGTATTTT
TRBV30,TRBJ2-1,TRBD1,.,CAWTKPGTAARLDQQFF,TGTGCCTGGACCAAACCTGGGACAGCCGCCCGGTTGGACCAGCAGTTCTTC
TRBV27,TRBJ1-3,TRBD1,.,CASSLTGSTGLPSGNTIYF,TGTGCCAGCAGTTTAACGGGATCGACAGGGCTGCCAAGCGGAAACACCATATATTTT
TRBV27,TRBJ2-4,TRBD2,.,CASSRRASGTFIQYF,TGTGCCAGCAGCAGGAGGGCTAGCGGGACCTTTATTCAGTACTTC
TRBV10-3,TRBJ2-7,TRBD2,.,CAISEREGREQYF,TGTGCCATCAGTGAGCGGGAGGGCCGCGAGCAGTACTTC
TRBV6-4,TRBJ1-2,.,.,CASSDNGQNGYTF,TGTGCCAGCAGTGACAATGGGCAGAATGGCTACACCTTC
TRBV27,TRBJ2-2,TRBD2,.,CASSFRGGGTGELFF,TGTGCCAGCAGTTTTCGCGGGGGTGGGACCGGGGAGCTGTTTTTT
TRBV2,TRBJ2-6,.,.,CASSEARSGANVLTF,TGTGCCAGCAGCGAAGCCCGTTCTGGGGCCAACGTCCTGACTTTC
TRBV2,TRBJ2-2,TRBD2,.,CASTELVRASGRNTGELFF,TGTGCCAGCACCGAATTGGTACGGGCTAGCGGGAGAAACACCGGGGAGCTGTTTTTT
TRBV28,TRBJ1-3,.,.,CASSRWGATGNTIYF,TGTGCCAGCAGCCGGTGGGGGGCGACGGGAAACACCATATATTTT
TRBV27,TRBJ2-1,TRBD2,.,CASSSNYGTSHEQFF,TGTGCCAGCAGTTCCAATTATGGGACTAGCCATGAGCAGTTCTTC
TRBV20-1,TRBJ2-7,.,.,CSANYEQYF,TGCAGTGCCAACTACGAGCAGTACTTC
TRBV2,TRBJ2-5,TRBD1,.,CASRAGQGTRAQYF,TGTGCCAGCAGGGCTGGACAGGGTACAAGGGCCCAGTACTTC
TRBV5-6,TRBJ1-1,.,.,CASSLGRQNTEAFF,TGTGCCAGCAGCTTGGGGCGTCAGAACACTGAAGCTTTCTTT
TRBV10-1,TRBJ1-1,.,.,CASSHYKGPGNTEAFF,TGCGCCAGCAGCCATTACAAAGGTCCGGGTAACACTGAAGCTTTCTTT
TRBV4-1,TRBJ1-2,.,.,CASSQGQGNLANYGYTF,TGCGCCAGCAGCCAAGGGCAGGGGAATTTAGCTAACTATGGCTACACCTTC
TRBV7-9,TRBJ2-3,.,once,CASSLARSIGTDTQYF,TGTGCCAGCAGCTTAGCGCGTTCCATTGGAACAGATACGCAGTATTTT
TRBV5-1,TRBJ2-3,TRBD1,.,CASSVMTGPTDTQYF,TGCGCCAGCAGCGTTATGACAGGGCCCACAGATACGCAGTATTTT
TRBV9,TRBJ1-3,.,.,CASSVGGRPWAGNTIYF,TGTGCCAGCAGCGTAGGAGGGCGGCCCTGGGCTGGAAACACCATATATTTT
TRBV28,TRBJ2-4,TRBD1,.,CASSDEGAGANIQYF,TGTGCCAGCAGTGATGAGGGGGCCGGAGCGAACATTCAGTACTTC
TRBV2,TRBJ2-3,TRBD2,.,CASSLRLADSTDTQYF,TGTGCCAGCAGCCTTCGACTAGCGGATAGCACAGATACGCAGTATTTT
TRBV5-1,TRBJ2-1,.,.,CASSLESGNEQFF,TGCGCCAGCAGCTTGGAGAGTGGGAATGAGCAGTTCTTC
TRBV29-1,TRBJ2-7,.,.,CSVRPEVNEQYF,TGCAGCGTAAGACCAGAGGTGAACGAGCAGTACTTC
TRBV7-3,TRBJ2-7,.,.,CASSSIKGGEQYF,TGTGCCAGCAGCAGTATCAAGGGAGGCGAGCAGTACTTC
TRBV5-6,TRBJ2-7,.,.,CASSFGRPTREQYF,TGTGCCAGCAGCTTTGGCCGCCCTACACGGGAGCAGTACTTC
TRBV4-1,TRBJ1-1,TRBD1,.,CASSQTGQGSAEAFF,TGCGCCAGCAGCCAAACGGGACAGGGGAGCGCTGAAGCTTTCTTT
TRBV4-1,TRBJ2-7,.,.,CASSQVGAYEQYF,TGCGCCAGCAGCCAAGTAGGGGCTTACGAGCAGTACTTC
TRBV27,TRBJ1-5,.,once,CASSFSSRGQPQHF,TGTGCCAGCAGTTTCTCGAGTCGGGGTCAGCCCCAGCATTTT
TRBV10-2,TRBJ2-1,TRBD2,.,CASSGIPLAGENNEQFF,TGCGCCAGCAGTGGAATCCCCCTAGCGGGGGAAAACAATGAGCAGTTCTTC
TRBV7-6,TRBJ2-5,.,.,CASSPAQTQYF,TGTGCCAGCAGCCCCGCCCAGACCCAGTACTTC
TRBV28,TRBJ2-7,TRBD2,.,CASMSGQRLASSEQYF,TGTGCCAGCATGTCGGGTCAAAGACTAGCGTCGTCCGAGCAGTACTTC
TRBV5-1,TRBJ2-7,.,.,CASSLGYYEQYF,TGCGCCAGCAGCTTGGGGTACTACGAGCAGTACTTC
TRBV28,TRBJ2-5,TRBD2,.,CASSFPHLGGETQYF,TGTGCCAGCAGTTTTCCACACCTCGGGGGGGAGACCCAGTACTTC
TRBV2,TRBJ2-4,.,.,CASGGSGFPSKNIQYF,TGTGCCAGCGGGGGATCGGGCTTCCCTTCCAAAAACATTCAGTACTTC
TRBV14,TRBJ1-2,.,.,CASSLIRNYGYTF,TGTGCCAGCAGCCTAATCCGGAACTATGGCTACACCTTC
TRBV5-1,TRBJ2-2,TRBD1,.,CASSVAGTGMAGELFF,TGCGCCAGCAGCGTTGCCGGGACAGGGATGGCCGGGGAGCTGTTTTTT
TRBV19,TRBJ1-5,.,few,CASSIGSSYQPQHF,TGTGCCAGTAGTATCGGGAGTTCCTATCAGCCCCAGCATTTT
TRBV5-1,TRBJ2-1,TRBD2,.,CASGAGRGYNEQFF,TGCGCCAGCGGAGCGGGAAGGGGATACAATGAGCAGTTCTTC
TRBV5-1,TRBJ2-5,.,.,CASSPLNSGMGETQYF,TGCGCCAGCTCCCCTCTTAATTCGGGGATGGGGGAGACCCAGTACTTC